This T cell receptor (beta chain) originates from a study of blood T cell repertoires in COVID-19. As for the study in general: Sites across the United States, Italy and Spain contributed samples from acute and convalescent COVID-19. Sample material is recorded as cDNA or gDNA derived from T cells, B-cell-depleted T cells, or PBMCs.

Original methodology: The assay estimated nucleated cells by amplifying reference gene primers. Measured with immunoSEQ multiplex PCR; TCRdb has only the in-frame clones, and not every one. V and J calls and clone size are those listed in that table; D and trimming were worked out from the DNA. The sample has a few hundred thousand clones; about 83% are singletons. The CDR3 contains 15 residues. V gave up 5 bases and J gave up 5 bases; unmatched junction bases: 8. In germline, CDR1 is MNHEY, CDR2 SMNVEV (reference sequence). The gene calls are TRBV27 and TRBJ1-4, with 7 positions matching TRBD1. Sequences were obtained from peripheral blood. The TCR was taken from a man in his thirties or forties who had recovered from COVID-19. Here the CDR3 DNA reads TGTGCCAGCAGTGTATATCAGGGGGGAAATGAAAAACTGTTTTTT. It encodes CASSVYQGGNEKLFF. The full variable domain, rest sourced from reference TRBV27 and TRBJ1-4, is EAQVTQNPRYLITVTGKKLTVTCSQNMNHEYMSWYRQDPGLGLRQIYYSMNVEVTDKGDVPEGYKVSRKEKRNFPLILESPSPNQTSLYFCASSVYQGGNEKLFFGSGTQLSVL.